This T cell receptor beta chain was sequenced during a study of T cell responses to AZD1222 COVID-19 vaccine. Points from the study as a whole: Spike was spanned by vaccine-associated CD4 TCRs, which were dominant at 160-218 and 743-854.

Germline V gives CDR1 SGHRS, CDR2 YFSETQ. The V segment lost 4 bases and the J segment 9 bases; nucleotides outside the gene matches: 14. The CDR3 totals 16 residues. This clone has just a few counts. Its matching antigen is unknown. Profiled with immunoSEQ multiplex PCR; TCRdb holds only in-frame clones, not every one. The repertoire consists of about 76,000 clones, with over 65% occurring once and the leading ten covering roughly 29%. The chain employs TRBV5-1 and TRBJ2-1, with 9 bases matching TRBD2. This specimen was peripheral blood, taken 28 days after the second dose of the MenACWY control vaccine. The receptor's source is an adult who received the MenACWY meningococcal vaccine as a control. The CDR3: CASSPRGAGGRFEQFF. The CDR3 bases are TGCGCCAGCAGCCCCCGGGGAGCGGGAGGTCGGTTTGAGCAGTTCTTC.